One sample yielded the 20 T cell receptor beta chains listed below, sequenced in a study of T cell responses to AZD1222 COVID-19 vaccine. Only in-frame clones appear in the TCRdb table, and some are missing; sequencing was by immunoSEQ multiplex PCR. The sample includes 150,000 or so clones, under 90% seen only once; the top ten take roughly 6.5%. This specimen was peripheral blood, taken on day 0 of AZD1222 vaccination. These receptors were taken from an adult in good health.

CDR3 DNA sequence: TGTGCCACCAGTGATTCGAGGGCAGACCGCTACAATGAGCAGTTCTTC. Its protein is CATSDSRADRYNEQFF. The rearrangement links TRBV24-1 to TRBJ2-1; perhaps TRBD2 as D (5 bases). This CDR3 spans 16 amino acids. The V gene's germline CDR1 is KGHDR and CDR2 SFDVKD. Trimming shortened V by 2 bases and J by 3 bases, and 13 bases separated the two germline ends.

This sequence joins TRBV29-1 and TRBJ1-5, with a weak D call TRBD1 (5 bases). V was cut by 6 bases and J by 3 bases, with 15 bases left in between. Germline V CDR1 and CDR2: SQVTM, ANQGSEA. The CDR3 is 14 amino acids. The CDR3 here is CSVWDVDPNQPQHF. For the CDR3, the DNA is TGCAGCGTGTGGGACGTGGATCCCAATCAGCCCCAGCATTTT.

The rearrangement joins TRBV14 to TRBJ1-1; D is unclear. The germline V gene has CDR1 SGHDN and CDR2 FVKESK. The CDR3 extends over 13 amino acids. V was pared by 2 bases and J by 3 bases, with 7 bases between. DNA of the CDR3: TGTGCCAGCAGCCAACTCGAAGACACTGAAGCTTTCTTT. Translation gives CASSQLEDTEAFF.

This clone was recorded once. This sequence joins TRBV7-2 and TRBJ2-7; maybe TRBD1 (6 bases). The CDR3 is 13 amino acids. Germline V gene sequence: CDR1 SGHTA, CDR2 FQGNSA. V was pared by 1 base and J by 3 bases, with 7 bases between. Here the CDR3 DNA reads TGTGCCAGCAGCTTAGAACAGGGCTACGAGCAGTACTTC. This encodes CASSLEQGYEQYF.

The chain recombines TRBV7-9 with TRBJ2-1; tentative D call: TRBD1 (5 bases). Per germline, CDR1 SEHNR and CDR2 FQNEAQ (reference sequence). The CDR3 spans 12 residues. Trimming cost V 4 bases and J 6 bases, with 7 bases left between them. The CDR3 protein is CASSSQVNEQFF. The CDR3 nucleotides read TGTGCCAGCAGCTCACAGGTCAATGAGCAGTTCTTC.

This chain connects TRBV6-5 to TRBJ1-2; D gene uncertain. Trimming removed 7 bases from V and 8 bases from J, with 11 bases in between. The CDR3 has 11 residues. Germline V gene lookup returns CDR1 MNHEY and CDR2 SVGAGI. CDR3: CASKDWLGYTF. The CDR3 DNA reads as TGTGCCAGCAAAGATTGGTTGGGCTACACCTTC.

The chain joins TRBV29-1 to TRBJ2-7; 12 bases map to TRBD1. Losses at the gene ends were 5 bases for V and 4 bases for J; bases not matched to a gene: 9. The CDR3 consists of 15 residues. Germline V CDR1 and CDR2: SQVTM, ANQGSEA. The chain's CDR3 is CSVTGGQGAWYEQYF. The CDR3 nucleotides read TGCAGCGTTACTGGGGGACAGGGGGCCTGGTACGAGCAGTACTTC.

Details on this clone: The identical CDR3 is also encoded by other nucleotide sequences in the sample. The J gene is TRBJ1-1, the V gene TRBV5-1; D not certain. Trimming removed 0 bases at V and 3 bases at J, with 3 bases between. Germline-derived CDR1 and CDR2 are SGHRS and YFSETQ. CDR3 length equals 12 residues. The DNA of the CDR3 is TGCGCCAGCAGCTTGGGTGACACTGAAGCTTTCTTT. It translates to CASSLGDTEAFF.

The gene calls are TRBV6-1 and TRBJ1-1; unclear D gene. This CDR3 has 14 residues. V shed 2 bases and J shed 4 bases, with 11 bases lying between them. Per germline, CDR1 MNHNS and CDR2 SASEGT. The CDR3 spells CASSESWGATEAFF. As DNA, the CDR3 is TGTGCCAGCAGTGAATCCTGGGGAGCCACTGAAGCTTTCTTT.

The J gene is TRBJ2-3, the V gene TRBV27, with D hard to call. There are 14 residues in the CDR3. Trimming took off 8 bases at V and 5 bases at J, with 17 bases between the two ends. Germline CDR1 and CDR2: MNHEY and SMNVEV (reference sequence). CDR3 sequence reads: CASSFGLGGDTQYF. CDR3 DNA: TGTGCCAGCTCCTTCGGGCTAGGCGGAGATACGCAGTATTTT.

The chain combines TRBV30 with TRBJ2-5; 7 bases are shared with TRBD1. Germline lookup yields CDR1 GTSNPN and CDR2 SVGIG (reference sequence). The CDR3 has 13 amino acids. The ends lost 1 base at V and 2 bases at J; junction bases unmatched: 1. The CDR3 sequence: CAWSGDSQETQYF. For the CDR3, the DNA is TGTGCCTGGAGTGGGGACAGTCAAGAGACCCAGTACTTC.

The rearrangement uses TRBV6-1 and TRBJ1-2, with a possible D match to TRBD1 (6 bases). The germline V gene has CDR1 MNHNS and CDR2 SASEGT. Trimming pared 4 bases from V and 0 bases from J, leaving 21 bases between. The CDR3 runs 18 residues. This chain's CDR3 is CASSALSLQGEANYGYTF. The CDR3 DNA sequence: TGTGCCAGCAGTGCTCTTTCGCTACAGGGAGAAGCTAACTATGGCTACACCTTC.

This clone is a singleton in its sample. V and J are TRBV9 and TRBJ1-3; maybe TRBD1 (6 bases). Per germline, CDR1 SGDLS and CDR2 YYNGEE. V shed 8 bases and J shed 3 bases, with 9 bases lying between them. The CDR3 sequence is 12 residues long. The CDR3 reads CASGTFGNTIYF. The CDR3 DNA reads as TGTGCCAGTGGGACATTTGGAAACACCATATATTTT.

DNA for the CDR3: TGTGCCAGCAGTGAATATGGGACCGAGGCTGAAGCTTTCTTT. It codes for CASSEYGTEAEAFF. V usage is TRBV2 and J usage is TRBJ1-1; possible D gene TRBD1, 5 bases. There are 14 residues in the CDR3. V dropped 2 bases and J dropped 6 bases, with 13 bases sitting between them. Looked up from germline, CDR1 is SNHLY and CDR2 is FYNNEI.

The chain couples TRBV18 to TRBJ2-7; perhaps TRBD2 as D (5 bases). Deletions cut 6 bases from V and 4 bases from J, with 13 bases between. The CDR3 spans 13 residues. Germline V gene lookup returns CDR1 KGHSH and CDR2 LQKENI. The CDR3 region has the DNA TGTGCCAGCTCGAAAACCTCGGGATACGAGCAGTACTTC. This codes for CASSKTSGYEQYF.

The rearrangement uses TRBV7-2 and TRBJ1-2; TRBD1 might be the D (6 bases). This CDR3 is built from 14 residues. Germline V lookup: CDR1 SGHTA, CDR2 FQGNSA. V lost 3 bases, J lost 8 bases, and 16 bases lay in between. DNA for the CDR3: TGTGCCAGCAGCTTCACCCCACAGGGCTTGGGCTACACCTTC. It is translated as CASSFTPQGLGYTF.

This sequence joins TRBV9 and TRBJ1-3; D remains ambiguous. There are 15 residues in the CDR3. The V and J ends lost 0 bases and 0 bases respectively, with 7 bases between them. Germline assignment: CDR1 SGDLS and CDR2 YYNGEE. The CDR3 sequence is CASSVDPTSGNTIYF. The CDR3 nucleotides read TGTGCCAGCAGCGTAGACCCTACCTCTGGAAACACCATATATTTT.

A note on this clone: One junction end disagrees with the germline gene, perhaps due to a read error. The chain carries TRBV12-3 or TRBV12-4 and TRBJ1-5, with TRBD1 as a possible D gene (5 bases). This CDR3 comprises 13 residues. This CDR3 is CASSFVQGGGTSF. As DNA, the CDR3 is TGTGCCAGCAGTTTTGTTCAGGGAGGAGGCACAAGTTTT.

The chain joins TRBV7-9 to TRBJ1-6; 7 bases are shared with TRBD1. J gave up 10 bases and V 5 bases, and 8 bases lay outside the gene matches. The CDR3 is 14 residues long. Per germline, CDR1 SEHNR and CDR2 FQNEAQ (reference sequence). The CDR3 loop is CASSGEGAGSPLHF. Here the CDR3 DNA reads TGTGCCAGCAGCGGTGAGGGGGCCGGATCACCCCTCCACTTT. The complete variable domain, with remaining parts taken from reference TRBV7-9 and TRBJ1-6, reads DTGVSQNPRHKITKRGQNVTFRCDPISEHNRLYWYRQTLGQGPEFLTYFQNEAQLEKSRLLSDRFSAERPKGSFSTLEIQRTEQGDSAMYLCASSGEGAGSPLHFGNGTRLTVT.

The gene calls are TRBV27 and TRBJ1-2; no reliable D call. V shed 6 bases and J shed 8 bases, with 10 bases lying between them. This CDR3 region has 11 residues. In germline, CDR1 is MNHEY, CDR2 SMNVEV (reference sequence). The CDR3 spells CASRNSGGYTF. The CDR3 nucleotides are TGTGCCAGCAGGAACTCTGGGGGCTACACCTTC.